This TCR beta chain stems from a study of T cell responses to AZD1222 COVID-19 vaccine. Study context: Second-dose groups at about 4 or about 12 weeks were pooled.

General observations from the study: Compared with day 0, the breadth and depth of the Spike-specific TCR repertoire rose significantly after two doses of AZD1222. Spike was spanned by vaccine-associated CD4 TCRs, with dominance at 160-218 and 743-854.

Of note for this clone: Its cognate antigen is unknown.

The data were produced by immunoSEQ multiplex PCR, yet TCRdb's version contains in-frame clones alone and is incomplete. The sample contains about 68,000 clones, 80% of which appear only once. Trimming removed 6 bases from V and 3 bases from J, with 18 bases in between. Germline V gives CDR1 MGHRA, CDR2 YSYEKL. This CDR3 has 15 residues. This chain connects TRBV4-1 to TRBJ2-7; D uncertain. The sequencing used peripheral blood, collected on day 0 of AZD1222 vaccination. The TCR sequence derives from an adult in good health. The CDR3 spells CASSTLHEAFYEQYF. Written as DNA, the CDR3 is TGCGCCAGCAGTACGCTACACGAGGCGTTCTACGAGCAGTACTTC.